This passage covers 7 T cell receptor beta chains from one sample sequenced in a study of neoadjuvant anti-PD-1 for oral cavity cancer. The repertoire was sequenced with immunoSEQ multiplex PCR; TCRdb's copy has only in-frame clones and lacks some. In the table there are about 14,000 clones, roughly 70% of which are singletons. Sequencing was performed on PBMCs, taken before nivolumab (anti-PD-1) treatment. The receptors originated from a person aged 35-79 years with oral cavity squamous cell carcinoma.

V gene TRBV4-1 combines with J gene TRBJ1-1; D unclear. Germline values: CDR1 MGHRA, CDR2 YSYEKL. The ends were cut back, 0 bases at V and 10 bases at J, with 6 bases in the middle. The CDR3 is 11 residues long. This CDR3 reads CASSQEGPAFF. CDR3 sequence (DNA): TGCGCCAGCAGCCAAGAGGGTCCAGCTTTCTTT.

The rearrangement links TRBV14 to TRBJ2-7; 12 positions match TRBD1. The CDR3 is 18 amino acids. The junction had 13 bases not matched to a gene; V was cut back by 3 bases and J by 4 bases. Germline CDR1 and CDR2: SGHDN and FVKESK. The CDR3, as DNA: TGTGCCAGCAGCCACTCAGGAACCGGGACAGGGGGCTTGTACGAGCAGTACTTC. It yields the protein CASSHSGTGTGGLYEQYF. Drawing the rest from reference TRBV14 and TRBJ2-7, the complete variable domain is EAGVTQFPSHSVIEKGQTVTLRCDPISGHDNLYWYRRVMGKEIKFLLHFVKESKQDESGMPNNRFLAERTGGTYSTLKVQPAELEDSGVYFCASSHSGTGTGGLYEQYFGPGTRLTVT.

This chain joins TRBV5-1 and TRBJ1-1, with D possibly being TRBD1 (6 bases). There are 14 residues in the CDR3. Germline V gene lookup returns CDR1 SGHRS and CDR2 YFSETQ. V lost 5 bases, J lost 1 base, and 12 bases lay in between. The DNA for the CDR3 is TGCGCCAGCAGACTTCTGGGGGCGAACACTGAAGCTTTCTTT. Translating gives CASRLLGANTEAFF.

This clone was observed a handful of times. In nucleotides, the CDR3 is TGTGCCAGCAGCAGGGGGGACCCGAACACTGAAGCTTTCTTT. Its translation is CASSRGDPNTEAFF. V gene TRBV6-1 combines with J gene TRBJ1-1; TRBD1 matches at 7 bases. The junction had 5 bases not matched to a gene; V was cut back by 6 bases and J by 1 base. The CDR3 length is 14 residues. Germline assignment: CDR1 MNHNS and CDR2 SASEGT.

CDR3 bases: TGTGCCAGCAGCTGGATCCGGGACAGGGTAAGGGTCACTGAAGCTTTCTTT. Protein: CASSWIRDRVRVTEAFF. The chain has TRBV7-8 and TRBJ1-1, with TRBD1 identical over 9 bases. The CDR3 covers 17 residues. CDR1 and CDR2 from the germline V gene are SGHVS and FQNEAQ. The V and J ends lost 4 bases and 4 bases, in that order; junction bases with no gene match: 13.

This clone has only a few counts. V is TRBV4-2 and J is TRBJ1-2; D not resolved. Trimming pared 0 bases from V and 4 bases from J, leaving 9 bases between. CDR1 is LGHNA and CDR2 is YNFKEQ in the germline V gene. The CDR3 runs to 14 residues. This chain's CDR3 is CASSQDISSYGYTF. CDR3 bases: TGTGCCAGCAGCCAAGATATTAGCTCCTATGGCTACACCTTC.

This rearrangement joins TRBV27 to TRBJ1-1, with 8 bases fitting TRBD1. The CDR3 contains 14 residues. V trimming: 6 bases; J trimming: 2 bases; junction bases outside the gene matches: 5. The germline V gene has CDR1 MNHEY and CDR2 SMNVEV (reference sequence). CDR3: CASSRDRQNTEAFF. As DNA, the CDR3 is TGTGCCAGCAGCCGGGACAGGCAAAACACTGAAGCTTTCTTT.